This T cell receptor (beta chain) was found in a study of shared clonotypes between healthy human individuals. General study results and limits: Clonotypes shared by all four sorted-subset donors had higher generation probabilities than non-shared clonotypes. Sequencing depth was expected to affect clonotype sharing among donors.

Details on this clone: Its target is unknown.

Sorted-subset replicate PCRs used roughly 220 ng DNA, approximately 27,000 T cell genomes. Sequencing used immunoSEQ multiplex PCR; TCRdb keeps in-frame clones, though not all of them. This sample has about 2.1 million clones, with about 94% found just once. Trimming stripped 1 base from V and 0 bases from J, with 12 bases between. Germline lookup yields CDR1 SGHDN and CDR2 FVKESK. The CDR3 has 16 residues. Terminally differentiated effector memory CD45RA+ cells were excluded by CCR7 positive selection of CD45RO-negative cells. Participating donors were healthy, HIV-negative adults free of recent acute infections or vaccinations.

This sequence originates from a man younger than 30 in good health. Some clones in this sample may be carry-over from other donors' samples. The chain couples TRBV14 to TRBJ2-5; D not certain. Sequenced input: naive CD8+ T cells from PBMCs. The CDR3 loop is CASSQGALEHQETQYF. The CDR3 coding sequence is TGTGCCAGCAGCCAAGGGGCCCTCGAGCACCAAGAGACCCAGTACTTC.